What follows are 2 T cell receptor beta chains derived from one specimen sequenced in a study of T-cell reconstitution after alpha-beta-depleted transplantation in children. Construction of the TCRbeta library involved unique molecular identifiers. TCRdb fed the PCR reads into MiXCR, producing one record per CDR3 protein. The repertoire holds around 300,000 distinct CDR3 sequences, about a quarter seen once, with 10% to 11% in the top ten. This specimen was PBMCs, mostly from graft donor cells, taken 180 days after TCRalphabeta/CD19-depleted stem cell transplant. All receptors come from a male patient between 5 and 17 years old who had a stem cell transplant for acute lymphoblastic leukemia, so the T cells may come from the graft donor.

This clonotype was seen more than once but under ten times. V usage is TRBV5-1 and J usage is TRBJ2-7; TRBD1 matches at 7 bases. This CDR3 is 17 amino acids long. The V segment lost 1 base and the J segment 2 bases; nucleotides outside the gene matches: 12. Germline V gene data show CDR1 as SGHRS and CDR2 as YFSETQ. The chain's CDR3 is CASSLSVGTEVAYEQYF. The CDR3 region has the DNA TGCGCCAGCAGCTTGTCCGTAGGGACAGAAGTTGCCTACGAGCAGTACTTC.

This sequence joins TRBV27 and TRBJ2-2, with D unclear. CDR3 length: 14 amino acids. Germline values: CDR1 MNHEY, CDR2 SMNVEV (reference sequence). V lost 4 bases, J lost 3 bases, and 9 bases lay in between. This CDR3 reads CASSSRVYTGELFF. CDR3 bases: TGTGCCAGCAGTTCTCGTGTCTACACCGGGGAGCTGTTTTTT.